This T cell receptor beta chain was profiled in a study of blood T cell repertoires in COVID-19. Study summary: The United States, Italy and Spain were the sources of the acute and convalescent COVID-19 samples. From T cells, B-cell-depleted T cells, or PBMCs came the material, which was cDNA or gDNA.

V lost 6 bases and J lost 7; bases outside the gene matches: 13. Germline loops: CDR1 LNHDA, CDR2 SQIVND (reference sequence). The CDR3 extends over 17 amino acids. Authors' analysis steps: Reference gene primer amplification gave estimated nucleated cell counts. Assay: immunoSEQ multiplex PCR; the TCRdb copy retains only in-frame clones and omits some. That table supplies the V and J calls and clone size; D and trimming were determined from the DNA. The data hold 70,000 or so clones, with more than 90% observed a single time. The sample was peripheral blood. The TCR originated in a human donor in a cohort sampled during active COVID-19. The rearrangement joins TRBV19 to TRBJ1-5; 12 positions agree with TRBD1. CDR3 nucleotides: TGTGCCAGTAGCAGTCCCGGGACAGGGGGCCTAGGCCAGCCCCAGCATTTT. It yields the protein CASSSPGTGGLGQPQHF.